This TCR beta chain appears in the sequencing data of a study of CD8 T cells in ankylosing spondylitis. Study-wide results and limits: Enrichment of disease-linked clones was reportedly significant in matched ankylosing spondylitis synovial fluid.

Deletions cut 3 bases from V and 7 bases from J, with 11 bases between. Germline V gene sequence: CDR1 SGDLS, CDR2 YYNGEE. This CDR3 has 14 amino acids. From the 5' RACE reads, TCRdb called clonotypes with MiXCR, one entry per CDR3 protein. The data show tens of thousands of distinct CDR3 sequences, about 5.6% seen once. Ten or more counts support this clonotype. The antigen remains unidentified. The TCR comes from a female donor with ankylosing spondylitis or in good health (not recorded which). The chain joins TRBV9 to TRBJ1-6, with D perhaps TRBD1 (5 bases). Sequenced sample: blood, either unsorted or a sorted T cell fraction (not recorded which). As DNA, the CDR3 is TGTGCCAGCAGCGCCGACAGCCGAAATTCACCCCTCCACTTT. Translation: CASSADSRNSPLHF.